These 14 T cell receptor beta chains were sequenced from one sample in a study of beta chain features in type 1 diabetes. The entirety of the isolated RNA underwent reverse transcription, so expressed TCRB transcripts were sequenced. Sequenced by immunoSEQ multiplex PCR; TCRdb stores in-frame clones only, minus some. The data show roughly 380,000 clones, 15% to 20% seen once. The sequenced material came from naive CD4+ T cells from blood. Receptors originate from a woman aged 18-29 years in good health.

The chain combines TRBV7-9 with TRBJ2-5; D unresolved. The germline V and J ends were trimmed by 5 bases and 4 bases, with 8 bases remaining between them. Germline values: CDR1 SEHNR, CDR2 FQNEAQ (reference sequence). The CDR3 loop spans 12 amino acids. This chain's CDR3 is CASSPPVETQYF. The CDR3 DNA reads TGTGCCAGCAGCCCCCCAGTAGAGACCCAGTACTTC.

The rearrangement uses TRBV23-1 and TRBJ2-1; TRBD1 agrees at 7 bases. TRBV23-1 is recorded as an ORF, its role being uncertain. V trimming: 2 bases; J trimming: 7 bases; junction bases outside the gene matches: 5. CDR3 length: 14 residues. CDR3 sequence: CASSQPGQVNEQFF. Written as DNA, the CDR3 is TGCGCCAGCAGTCAACCTGGACAGGTAAATGAGCAGTTCTTC.

This clone was picked up a small number of times. The rearrangement links TRBV5-6 to TRBJ2-1, with TRBD1 matching 7 bases. With 4 bases clipped from V and 0 bases from J, the junction kept 7 bases outside the gene matches. The CDR3 runs 16 residues. Germline values: CDR1 SGHDT, CDR2 YYEEEE. The CDR3 DNA reads as TGTGCCAGCAGCACGCGCCGGGACAGCTCCTACAATGAGCAGTTCTTC. Residues: CASSTRRDSSYNEQFF.

This clone was seen only a few times. This chain connects TRBV6-1 to TRBJ2-7; D is undetermined. The V gene's germline CDR1 is MNHNS and CDR2 SASEGT. Trimming stripped 8 bases from V and 0 bases from J, with 8 bases between. The CDR3 has 12 amino acids. CDR3 loop: CASRMASYEQYF. Written as DNA, the CDR3 is TGTGCCAGCCGTATGGCCTCCTACGAGCAGTACTTC.

V and J are TRBV4-2 and TRBJ2-7; TRBD1 agrees at 8 bases. Germline-derived CDR1 and CDR2 are LGHNA and YNFKEQ. J gave up 5 bases and V 1 base, and 7 bases lay outside the gene matches. This CDR3 is 15 amino acids long. DNA of the CDR3: TGTGCCAGCAGCCAAGCAGGGGCAGGGGGCGACGAGCAGTACTTC. Residues: CASSQAGAGGDEQYF.

This sequence joins TRBV4-2 and TRBJ1-1; D not certain. The germline V and J ends were trimmed by 0 bases and 0 bases, with 8 bases remaining between them. This CDR3 is built from 15 residues. Germline V gene sequence: CDR1 LGHNA, CDR2 YNFKEQ. This CDR3 is CASSQDGQLNTEAFF. The CDR3 nucleotides read TGTGCCAGCAGCCAAGATGGGCAGCTGAACACTGAAGCTTTCTTT.

This clone was observed a few times. The chain combines TRBV29-1 with TRBJ1-1; D remains unclear. Trimming pared 0 bases from V and 0 bases from J, leaving 5 bases between. This CDR3 has 13 residues. CDR1 SQVTM and CDR2 ANQGSEA come from the germline V gene. The chain's CDR3 is CSVEDRLNTEAFF. The CDR3 bases are TGCAGCGTTGAAGACAGGCTGAACACTGAAGCTTTCTTT.

The rearrangement uses TRBV4-1 and TRBJ1-1; TRBD1 matches 8 bases. The germline V gene has CDR1 MGHRA and CDR2 YSYEKL. CDR3 length equals 14 residues. V dropped 1 base and J dropped 9; count of bases not matched to a gene: 7. This CDR3 is CASSQAGQGGQAFF. DNA for the CDR3: TGCGCCAGCAGCCAAGCCGGACAGGGAGGGCAAGCTTTCTTT.

This clone was found a few times. This chain joins TRBV5-1 and TRBJ1-1; TRBD1 aligns across 11 bases. The CDR3 loop spans 15 amino acids. Trimming cost V 4 bases and J 1 base; bases outside gene matches: 3. Germline CDR1 is SGHRS and CDR2 is YFSETQ. The CDR3 sequence: CASSPGTGGNTEAFF. In DNA form, the CDR3 reads TGCGCCAGCAGCCCGGGGACAGGGGGGAACACTGAAGCTTTCTTT.

This clone was counted only a few times. The J gene is TRBJ2-7, the V gene TRBV30; 8 nucleotides agree with TRBD2. J gave up 2 bases and V 1 base, and 7 bases lay outside the gene matches. From germline, CDR1 is GTSNPN and CDR2 SVGIG (reference sequence). The CDR3 is 15 residues long. The CDR3 DNA reads TGTGCCTGGAGTGGTAAGCGGGAGTTCGCCTACGAGCAGTACTTC. Protein: CAWSGKREFAYEQYF.

This clone occurred a few times. V gene TRBV5-4 combines with J gene TRBJ2-1; TRBD1 matches 7 bases. Germline CDR1 is SGHNT and CDR2 is YYREEE (reference sequence). V trimming: 4 bases; J trimming: 7 bases; junction bases outside the gene matches: 8. The CDR3 runs 14 residues. CDR3 in amino acids: CASSMRQGRNEQFF. CDR3 bases: TGTGCCAGCAGCATGAGACAGGGTAGGAATGAGCAGTTCTTC. The full variable domain, in which reference TRBV5-4 and TRBJ2-1 provide the parts outside the CDR3, is ETGVTQSPTHLIKTRGQQVTLRCSSQSGHNTVSWYQQALGQGPQFIFQYYREEENGRGNFPPRFSGLQFPNYSSELNVNALELDDSALYLCASSMRQGRNEQFFGPGTRLTVL.

In its sample, this clone was seen a few times. The genes are TRBV5-1 and TRBJ1-1, with D unclear. The V end was cut by 0 bases, the J end by 0 bases, with 12 bases between. Germline V gene data show CDR1 as SGHRS and CDR2 as YFSETQ. CDR3 length: 16 residues. The CDR3 sequence: CASSLGQLIMNTEAFF. The CDR3 coding sequence is TGCGCCAGCAGCTTGGGGCAGTTAATAATGAACACTGAAGCTTTCTTT.

This clone was seen a handful of times. The chain uses TRBV7-6 and TRBJ2-4; perhaps TRBD1 as D (5 bases). Germline assignment: CDR1 SGHVS and CDR2 FNYEAQ. With 5 bases removed from V and 4 bases from J, the gap between germline ends came to 6 bases. The CDR3 contains 12 residues. The CDR3 spells CASSPGKNIQYF. The DNA of the CDR3 is TGTGCCAGCAGCCCAGGGAAAAACATTCAGTACTTC.

The rearrangement uses TRBV5-1 and TRBJ1-4; 8 nucleotides line up with TRBD1. The CDR3 is 15 amino acids. Germline loops: CDR1 SGHRS, CDR2 YFSETQ. With 0 bases clipped from V and 6 bases from J, the junction kept 4 bases outside the gene matches. In DNA, the CDR3 is TGCGCCAGCAGCTTGGCCGGGACAGGAGATGAAAAACTGTTTTTT. Translating gives CASSLAGTGDEKLFF. The variable domain in full, completed from reference TRBV5-1 and TRBJ1-4, reads KAGVTQTPRYLIKTRGQQVTLSCSPISGHRSVSWYQQTPGQGLQFLFEYFSETQRNKGNFPGRFSGRQFSNSRSEMNVSTLELGDSALYLCASSLAGTGDEKLFFGSGTQLSVL.